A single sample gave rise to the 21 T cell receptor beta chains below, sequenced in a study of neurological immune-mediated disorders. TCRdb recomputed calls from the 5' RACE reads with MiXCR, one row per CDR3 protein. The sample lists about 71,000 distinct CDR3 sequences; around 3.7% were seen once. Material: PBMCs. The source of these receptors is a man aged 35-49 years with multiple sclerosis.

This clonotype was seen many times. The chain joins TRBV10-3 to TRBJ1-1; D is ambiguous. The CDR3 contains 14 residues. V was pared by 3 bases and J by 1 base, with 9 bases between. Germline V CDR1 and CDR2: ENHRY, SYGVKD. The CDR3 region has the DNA TGTGCCATCAGTGATAGAAGGGAGAACACTGAAGCTTTCTTT. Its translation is CAISDRRENTEAFF.

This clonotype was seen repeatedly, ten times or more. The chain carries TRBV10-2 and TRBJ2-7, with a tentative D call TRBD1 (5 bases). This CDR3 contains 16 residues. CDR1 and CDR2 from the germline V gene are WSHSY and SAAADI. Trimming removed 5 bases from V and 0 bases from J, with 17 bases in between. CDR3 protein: CASSPRMGPTSYEQYF. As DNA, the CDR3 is TGCGCCAGCAGTCCTCGGATGGGGCCGACCTCCTACGAGCAGTACTTC.

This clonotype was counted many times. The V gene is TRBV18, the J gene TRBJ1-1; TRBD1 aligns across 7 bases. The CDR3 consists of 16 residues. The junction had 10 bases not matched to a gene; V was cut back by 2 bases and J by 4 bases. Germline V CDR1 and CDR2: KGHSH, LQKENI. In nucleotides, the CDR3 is TGTGCCAGCTCACCAAAGGCAGGGGGTTCCGGCACTGAAGCTTTCTTT. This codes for CASSPKAGGSGTEAFF.

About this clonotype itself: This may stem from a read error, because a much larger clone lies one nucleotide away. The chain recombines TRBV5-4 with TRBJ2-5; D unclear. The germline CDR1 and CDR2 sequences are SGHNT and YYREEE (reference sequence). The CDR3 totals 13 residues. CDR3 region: CASSLAVQENQYF. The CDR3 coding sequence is TGTGCCAGCAGCTTGGCAGTCCAAGAGAACCAGTACTTC.

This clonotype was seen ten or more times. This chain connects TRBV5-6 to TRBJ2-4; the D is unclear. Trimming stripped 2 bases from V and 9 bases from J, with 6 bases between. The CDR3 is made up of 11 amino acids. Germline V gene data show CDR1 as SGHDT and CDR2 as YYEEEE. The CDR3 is CASSLGSIQYF. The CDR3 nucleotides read TGTGCCAGCAGCTTAGGGTCCATTCAGTACTTC.

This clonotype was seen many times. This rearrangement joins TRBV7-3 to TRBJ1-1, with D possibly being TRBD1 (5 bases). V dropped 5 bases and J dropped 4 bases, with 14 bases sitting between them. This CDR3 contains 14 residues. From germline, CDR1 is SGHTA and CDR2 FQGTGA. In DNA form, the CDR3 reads TGTGCCAGCAGCCCCCAGGGATTCGGCACTGAAGCTTTCTTT. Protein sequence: CASSPQGFGTEAFF. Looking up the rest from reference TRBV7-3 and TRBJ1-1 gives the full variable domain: GAGVSQTPSNKVTEKGKYVELRCDPISGHTALYWYRQSLGQGPEFLIYFQGTGAADDSGLPNDRFFAVRPEGSVSTLKIQRTERGDSAVYLCASSPQGFGTEAFFGQGTRLTVV.

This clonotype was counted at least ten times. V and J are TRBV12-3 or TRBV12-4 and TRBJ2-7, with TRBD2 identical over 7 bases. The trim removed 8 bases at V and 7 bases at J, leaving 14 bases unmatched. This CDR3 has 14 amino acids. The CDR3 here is CASRLRAGVWEQYF. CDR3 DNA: TGTGCCAGCCGTCTCCGGGCGGGAGTATGGGAGCAGTACTTC.

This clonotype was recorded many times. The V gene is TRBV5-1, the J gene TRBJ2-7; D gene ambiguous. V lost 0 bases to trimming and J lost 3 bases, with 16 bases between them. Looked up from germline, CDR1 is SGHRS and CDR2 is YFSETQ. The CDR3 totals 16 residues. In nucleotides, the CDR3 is TGCGCCAGCAGCTTGGATTTGGAGTTGTTGAACTACGAGCAGTACTTC. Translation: CASSLDLELLNYEQYF.

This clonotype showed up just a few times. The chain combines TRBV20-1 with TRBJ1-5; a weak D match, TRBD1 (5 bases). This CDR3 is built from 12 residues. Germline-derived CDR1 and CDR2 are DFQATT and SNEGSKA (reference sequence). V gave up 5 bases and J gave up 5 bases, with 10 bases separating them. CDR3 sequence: CSAGDRDQPQHF. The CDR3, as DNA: TGCAGTGCTGGTGACAGAGATCAGCCCCAGCATTTT.

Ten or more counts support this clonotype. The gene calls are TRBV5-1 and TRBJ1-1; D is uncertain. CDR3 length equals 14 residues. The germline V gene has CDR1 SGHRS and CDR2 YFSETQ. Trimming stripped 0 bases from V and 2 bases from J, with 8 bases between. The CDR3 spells CASSLGASNTEAFF. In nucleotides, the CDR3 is TGCGCCAGCAGCTTGGGGGCCAGTAACACTGAAGCTTTCTTT.

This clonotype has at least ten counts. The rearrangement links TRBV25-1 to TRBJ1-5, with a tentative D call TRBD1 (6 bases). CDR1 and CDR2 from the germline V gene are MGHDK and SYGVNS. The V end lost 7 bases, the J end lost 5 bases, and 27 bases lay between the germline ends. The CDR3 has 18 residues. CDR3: CASTRGEGQSMMHQPQHF. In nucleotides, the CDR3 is TGTGCCAGCACCCGCGGAGAAGGACAGTCGATGATGCATCAGCCCCAGCATTTT.

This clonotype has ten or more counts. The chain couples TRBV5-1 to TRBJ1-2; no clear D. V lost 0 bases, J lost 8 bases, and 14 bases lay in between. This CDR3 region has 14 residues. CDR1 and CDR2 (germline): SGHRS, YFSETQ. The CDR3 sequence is CASSLVGNPMGYTF. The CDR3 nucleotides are TGCGCCAGCAGCTTGGTAGGGAATCCTATGGGCTACACCTTC.

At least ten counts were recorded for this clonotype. CDR3 loop: CASSSGLPAGANEKLFF. The CDR3 DNA is TGTGCCAGCAGCTCCGGCCTCCCGGCAGGGGCTAATGAAAAACTGTTTTTT. V and J are TRBV5-4 and TRBJ1-4; tentative D call: TRBD1 (6 bases). This CDR3 is built from 17 residues. With 3 bases removed from V and 3 bases from J, the gap between germline ends came to 18 bases. In germline, CDR1 is SGHNT, CDR2 YYREEE (reference sequence).

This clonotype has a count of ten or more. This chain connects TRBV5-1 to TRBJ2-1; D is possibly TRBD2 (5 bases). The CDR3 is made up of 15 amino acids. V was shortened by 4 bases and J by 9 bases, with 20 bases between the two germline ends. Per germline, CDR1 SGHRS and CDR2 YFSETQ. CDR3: CASSRYGAEGGEQFF. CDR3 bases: TGCGCCAGCAGCCGATATGGTGCCGAGGGTGGTGAGCAGTTCTTC.

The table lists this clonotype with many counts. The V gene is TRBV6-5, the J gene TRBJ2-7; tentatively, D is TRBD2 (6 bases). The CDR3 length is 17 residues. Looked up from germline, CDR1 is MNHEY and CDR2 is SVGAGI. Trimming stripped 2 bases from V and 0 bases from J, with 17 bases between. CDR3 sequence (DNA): TGTGCCAGCAGTTACACATCTCGGGGACTCAGCTCCTACGAGCAGTACTTC. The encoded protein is CASSYTSRGLSSYEQYF.

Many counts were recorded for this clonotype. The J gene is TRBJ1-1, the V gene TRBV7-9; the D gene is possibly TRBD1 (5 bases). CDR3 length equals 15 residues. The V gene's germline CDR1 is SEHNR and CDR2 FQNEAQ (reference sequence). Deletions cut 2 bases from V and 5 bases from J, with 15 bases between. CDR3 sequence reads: CASSLSGGVGTEAFF. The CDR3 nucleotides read TGTGCCAGCAGCTTAAGTGGGGGGGTGGGTACTGAAGCTTTCTTT.

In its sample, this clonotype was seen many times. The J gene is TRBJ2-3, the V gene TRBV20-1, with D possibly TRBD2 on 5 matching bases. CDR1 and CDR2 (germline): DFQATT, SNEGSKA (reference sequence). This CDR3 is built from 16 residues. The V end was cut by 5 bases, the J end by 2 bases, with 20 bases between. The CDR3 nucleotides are TGCAGTGCTGAAGACGGGGTGTGGCCGAACACAGATACGCAGTATTTT. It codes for CSAEDGVWPNTDTQYF.

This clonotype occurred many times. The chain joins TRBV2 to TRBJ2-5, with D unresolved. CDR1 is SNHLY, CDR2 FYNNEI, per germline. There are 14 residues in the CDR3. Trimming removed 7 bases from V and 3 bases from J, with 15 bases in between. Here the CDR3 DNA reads TGTGCCAGCAAAGAGACTTTTCTGGAAGAGACCCAGTACTTC. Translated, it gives CASKETFLEETQYF. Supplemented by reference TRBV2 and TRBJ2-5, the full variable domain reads EPEVTQTPSHQVTQMGQEVILRCVPISNHLYFYWYRQILGQKVEFLVSFYNNEISEKSEIFDDQFSVERPDGSNFTLKIRSTKLEDSAMYFCASKETFLEETQYFGPGTRLLVL.

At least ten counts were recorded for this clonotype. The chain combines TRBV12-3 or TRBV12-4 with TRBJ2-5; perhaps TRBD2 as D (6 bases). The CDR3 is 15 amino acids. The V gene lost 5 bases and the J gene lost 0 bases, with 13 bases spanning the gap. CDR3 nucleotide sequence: TGTGCCAGCAGTCCCCCGGGGGTGTACCAAGAGACCCAGTACTTC. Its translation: CASSPPGVYQETQYF.

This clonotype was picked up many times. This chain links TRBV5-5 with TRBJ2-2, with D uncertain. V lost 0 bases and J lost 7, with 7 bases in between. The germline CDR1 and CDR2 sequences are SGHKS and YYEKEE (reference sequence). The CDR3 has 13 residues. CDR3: CASSLDSHGELFF. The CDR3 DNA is TGTGCCAGCAGCTTGGACAGTCACGGGGAGCTGTTTTTT.

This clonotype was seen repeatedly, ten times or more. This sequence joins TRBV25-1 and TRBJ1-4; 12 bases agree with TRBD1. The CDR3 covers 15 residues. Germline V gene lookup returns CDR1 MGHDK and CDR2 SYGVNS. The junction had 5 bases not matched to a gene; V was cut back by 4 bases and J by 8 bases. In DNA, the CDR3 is TGTGCCAGCAGTGCAACCGGGACAGGGGGCGAAAAACTGTTTTTT. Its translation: CASSATGTGGEKLFF. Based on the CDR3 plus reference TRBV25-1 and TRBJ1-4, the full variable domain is EADIYQTPRYLVIGTGKKITLECSQTMGHDKMYWYQQDPGMELHLIHYSYGVNSTEKGDLSSESTVSRIRTEHFPLTLESARPSHTSQYLCASSATGTGGEKLFFGSGTQLSVL.